In this sample, the clone carrying this TCR beta chain turned up a few times. The antigen remains undetermined. At one end the junction does not follow the germline gene, possibly because of a read error. TCRdb re-analysed the reads in MiXCR, keeping a single row per CDR3 protein. The table has approximately 630,000 distinct CDR3 sequences, 20% to 25% seen once; the top ten hold 7% to 9%. This specimen belongs to a study of T cell repertoires in cytomegalovirus infection. Study in general: Through public TCR beta signatures, both CMV infection and matching HLA type were indicated. Broader study findings: Dominating the ex vivo response were TCR beta clonotypes that were CMV-specific and HLA-C-restricted. The study identified carriers of CMV plus the relevant HLA from cumulative public TCR beta family frequency.

Germline CDR1 and CDR2: LGHNA and YNFKEQ. CDR3 size: 14 residues. This receptor was identified in a human donor in good health (CMV status not recorded). Some clones in this sample may be carry-over from other donors' samples. This chain connects TRBV4-2 to TRBJ1-1; possibly TRBD1 for D (6 bases). The sequencing input was CD8+ T cells from PBMCs. In DNA, the CDR3 is TGTGCCAGCAGCCAAGAATACGGGACACCTAAACCCCCTTTT. Translated, it gives CASSQEYGTPKPPF.